This is a list of T cell receptor beta chains from one sample in a study of blood T cells in healthy people across ages. MiXCR, applied by TCRdb to the 5' RACE reads, yields one record per CDR3 protein. The data contain some 940,000 distinct CDR3 sequences, almost 30% of them singletons. This same sample was also part of a study on T cells of mothers and their children.

Material: blood. These receptors came from a woman between 40 and 50 years old in good health. The CDR3 runs from the conserved cysteine through the conserved F or W. Fields, in order: CDR3 length, J gene, V gene, D gene, clone size, CDR3 protein, CDR3 DNA. A D gene is named only where the DNA matches it firmly. Only some rows state a clone size, as once, few, many or a class for expanded clones.

14,TRBJ2-1,TRBV14,.,once,CASSQAWGHNEQFF,TGTGCCAGCAGCCAAGCTTGGGGTCACAATGAGCAGTTCTTC
13,TRBJ1-5,TRBV28,TRBD1,few,CASDRDSNQPQHF,TGTGCCAGCGACAGGGATAGCAATCAGCCCCAGCATTTT
15,TRBJ2-7,TRBV7-8,TRBD1,few,CASSLVTGGAYEQYF,TGTGCCAGCAGCTTAGTGACAGGGGGGGCCTACGAGCAGTACTTC
15,TRBJ2-7,TRBV29-1,TRBD1,.,CSVDPDLKAGGEQYF,TGCAGTGTTGATCCGGACCTTAAGGCAGGGGGCGAGCAGTACTTC
13,TRBJ1-2,TRBV12-3/TRBV12-4,.,few,CASSLMTDYGYTF,TGTGCCAGCAGTTTAATGACAGACTATGGCTACACCTTC
12,TRBJ2-1,TRBV6-5,.,many,CASSYSASEQFF,TGTGCCAGCAGTTACTCGGCTAGTGAGCAGTTCTTC
17,TRBJ2-7,TRBV27,.,.,CASSLGTGNRPSYEQYF,TGTGCCAGCAGTTTGGGGACGGGAAACAGGCCCTCCTACGAGCAGTACTTC
15,TRBJ2-6,TRBV15,.,many,CATSRVGSGANVLTF,TGTGCCACCAGCAGAGTCGGGTCCGGGGCCAACGTCCTGACTTTC
14,TRBJ1-6,TRBV4-3,.,.,CASSFSQGNSPLHF,TGCGCCAGCAGCTTTAGTCAGGGGAATTCACCCCTCCACTTT
12,TRBJ1-1,TRBV7-9,.,few,CASSLESPEAFF,TGTGCCAGCAGCTTAGAGTCCCCTGAAGCTTTCTTT
15,TRBJ2-3,TRBV20-1,TRBD2,once,CSARRLAAVVDTQYF,TGCAGTGCTAGGCGGCTAGCGGCGGTAGTGGATACGCAGTATTTT
15,TRBJ2-7,TRBV19,TRBD1,.,CASSIGTGATYEQYF,TGTGCCAGTAGTATCGGGACAGGGGCCACCTACGAGCAGTACTTC
14,TRBJ1-4,TRBV9,.,.,CASSGGPPTEKLFF,TGTGCCAGCAGCGGGGGGCCTCCTACGGAAAAACTGTTTTTT
15,TRBJ2-3,TRBV20-1,TRBD2,few,CSARDLAGRTDTQYF,TGCAGTGCTAGAGATTTAGCGGGGCGCACAGATACGCAGTATTTT
15,TRBJ2-1,TRBV24-1,.,few,CATSDPSGVGNEQFF,TGTGCCACCAGTGACCCTTCAGGGGTAGGCAATGAGCAGTTCTTC
14,TRBJ1-6,TRBV12-3/TRBV12-4,.,.,CASSFTDYNSPLHF,TGTGCCAGCAGTTTCACAGATTATAATTCACCCCTCCACTTT
13,TRBJ2-7,TRBV14,.,once,CASSQDFFYEQYF,TGTGCCAGCAGCCAAGACTTTTTCTACGAGCAGTACTTC
16,TRBJ2-7,TRBV4-1,.,many,CASSHSLRGTIYEQYF,TGCGCCAGCAGCCATTCATTACGGGGAACCATCTACGAGCAGTACTTC
16,TRBJ2-5,TRBV7-3,TRBD2,few,CASSPDGGTSQETQYF,TGTGCCAGCAGCCCCGACGGGGGGACGTCACAAGAGACCCAGTACTTC
16,TRBJ2-5,TRBV20-1,TRBD2,many,CSARDWSSGRQETQYF,TGCAGTGCTAGAGATTGGTCTAGCGGTCGCCAAGAGACCCAGTACTTC
15,TRBJ2-1,TRBV24-1,.,.,CATSDPGASHNEQFF,TGTGCCACCAGTGACCCGGGGGCCTCCCACAATGAGCAGTTCTTC
13,TRBJ1-1,TRBV29-1,.,few,CSVEEGKGTEAFF,TGCAGCGTTGAGGAGGGGAAAGGTACTGAAGCTTTCTTT
15,TRBJ2-3,TRBV6-6,TRBD2,.,CASISIAGGLDTQYF,TGTGCCAGCATCTCTATAGCGGGAGGGCTCGATACGCAGTATTTT
16,TRBJ2-1,TRBV20-1,TRBD2,.,CSAKTTLAGGPNEQFF,TGCAGTGCTAAAACCACCCTAGCGGGGGGGCCCAATGAGCAGTTCTTC
14,TRBJ2-1,TRBV29-1,.,.,CSGQGLLGGNEQFF,TGCAGCGGGCAAGGACTCTTAGGAGGAAATGAGCAGTTCTTC
13,TRBJ1-5,TRBV30,.,many,CAWSGQAGQPQHF,TGTGCCTGGAGTGGACAGGCAGGTCAGCCCCAGCATTTT
15,TRBJ2-1,TRBV12-3/TRBV12-4,TRBD2,few,CASSFSAGGYNEQFF,TGTGCCAGCAGTTTCTCAGCGGGGGGATACAATGAGCAGTTCTTC
14,TRBJ2-3,TRBV20-1,TRBD2,.,CSASKRGAADTQYF,TGCAGTGCTAGTAAGCGGGGGGCCGCAGATACGCAGTATTTT
14,TRBJ1-4,TRBV5-1,.,.,CASSPGSVGEKLFF,TGCGCCAGCAGCCCAGGATCTGTAGGTGAAAAACTGTTTTTT
19,TRBJ1-6,TRBV28,.,.,CASSLEPKRGGRYNSPLHF,TGTGCCAGCAGTTTAGAGCCGAAAAGGGGTGGTAGGTATAATTCACCCCTCCACTTT
15,TRBJ1-2,TRBV6-4,.,many,CASSEGAGANYGYTF,TGTGCCAGCAGTGAAGGAGCGGGGGCGAACTATGGCTACACCTTC
15,TRBJ2-3,TRBV6-2/TRBV6-3,.,.,CASRIKDASTDTQYF,TGTGCCAGCAGAATTAAGGACGCTAGCACAGATACGCAGTATTTT
13,TRBJ2-1,TRBV5-6,.,many,CASSPWTNREQFF,TGTGCCAGCAGCCCATGGACAAATCGTGAGCAGTTCTTC
16,TRBJ1-2,TRBV7-8,.,.,CASSLLTGSFNYGYTF,TGTGCCAGCAGCTTACTCACAGGATCATTTAACTATGGCTACACCTTC
18,TRBJ1-6,TRBV6-5,TRBD1,.,CASSYSIKGQGANSPLHF,TGTGCCAGCAGTTACTCCATAAAGGGGCAGGGGGCCAATTCACCCCTCCACTTT
15,TRBJ2-1,TRBV28,.,.,CASTPGGSSYNEQFF,TGTGCCAGCACCCCAGGGGGGAGCTCCTACAATGAGCAGTTCTTC